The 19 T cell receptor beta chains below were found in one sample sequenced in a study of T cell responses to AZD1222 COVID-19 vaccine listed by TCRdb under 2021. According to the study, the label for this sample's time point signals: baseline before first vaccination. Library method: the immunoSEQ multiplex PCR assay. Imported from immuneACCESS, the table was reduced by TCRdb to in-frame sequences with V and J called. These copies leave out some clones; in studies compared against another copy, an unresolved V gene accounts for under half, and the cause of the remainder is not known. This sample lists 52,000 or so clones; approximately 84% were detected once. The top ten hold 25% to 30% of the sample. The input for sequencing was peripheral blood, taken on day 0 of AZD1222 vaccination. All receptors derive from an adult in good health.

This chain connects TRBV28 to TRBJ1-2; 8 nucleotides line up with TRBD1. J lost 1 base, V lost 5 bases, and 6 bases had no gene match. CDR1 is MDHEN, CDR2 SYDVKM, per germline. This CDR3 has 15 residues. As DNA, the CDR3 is TGTGCCAGCAGTGTACGGACAGGGTATAACTATGGCTACACCTTC. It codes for CASSVRTGYNYGYTF.

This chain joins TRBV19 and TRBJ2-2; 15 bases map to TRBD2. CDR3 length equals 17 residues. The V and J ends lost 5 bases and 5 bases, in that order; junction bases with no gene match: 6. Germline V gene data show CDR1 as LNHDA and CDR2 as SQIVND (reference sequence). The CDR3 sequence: CASSAGLAGGLTGELFF. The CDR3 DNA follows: TGTGCCAGTAGTGCGGGACTAGCGGGAGGTCTTACCGGGGAGCTGTTTTTT.

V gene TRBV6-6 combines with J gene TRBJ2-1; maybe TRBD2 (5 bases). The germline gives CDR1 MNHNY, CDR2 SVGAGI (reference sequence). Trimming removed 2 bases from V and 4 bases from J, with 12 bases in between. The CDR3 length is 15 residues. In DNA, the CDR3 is TGTGCCAGCAGTTACCTCAGCGGTCTTTACAATGAGCAGTTCTTC. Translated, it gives CASSYLSGLYNEQFF.

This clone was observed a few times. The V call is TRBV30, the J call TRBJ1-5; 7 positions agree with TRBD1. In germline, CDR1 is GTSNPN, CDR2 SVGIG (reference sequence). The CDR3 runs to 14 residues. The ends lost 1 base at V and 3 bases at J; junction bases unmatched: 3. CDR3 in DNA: TGTGCCTGGAGTGCAGGGGGGCCCAATCAGCCCCAGCATTTT. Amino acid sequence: CAWSAGGPNQPQHF.

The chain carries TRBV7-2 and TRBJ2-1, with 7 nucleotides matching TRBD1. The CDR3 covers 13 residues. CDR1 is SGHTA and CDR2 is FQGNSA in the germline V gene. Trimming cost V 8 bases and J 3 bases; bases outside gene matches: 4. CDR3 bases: TGTGCCAGCTTAGGGGGCCACTACAATGAGCAGTTCTTC. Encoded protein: CASLGGHYNEQFF.

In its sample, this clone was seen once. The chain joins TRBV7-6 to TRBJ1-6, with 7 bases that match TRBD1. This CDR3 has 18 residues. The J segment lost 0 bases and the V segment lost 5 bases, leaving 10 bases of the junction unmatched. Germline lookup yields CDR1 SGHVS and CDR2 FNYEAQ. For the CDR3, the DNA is TGTGCCAGCAGCCCCGAGGACAGGAAGAGCTCCTATAATTCACCCCTCCACTTT. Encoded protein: CASSPEDRKSSYNSPLHF. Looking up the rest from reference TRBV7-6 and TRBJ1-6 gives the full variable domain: GAGVSQSPRYKVTKRGQDVALRCDPISGHVSLYWYRQALGQGPEFLTYFNYEAQQDKSGLPNDRFSAERPEGSISTLTIQRTEQRDSAMYRCASSPEDRKSSYNSPLHFGNGTRLTVT.

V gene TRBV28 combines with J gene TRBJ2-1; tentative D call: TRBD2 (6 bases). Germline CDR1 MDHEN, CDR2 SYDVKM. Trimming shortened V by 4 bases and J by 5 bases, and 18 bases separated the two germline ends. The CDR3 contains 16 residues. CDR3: CASSYRGGRKDNEQFF. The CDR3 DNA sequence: TGTGCCAGCAGTTACCGGGGAGGCAGAAAGGACAATGAGCAGTTCTTC.

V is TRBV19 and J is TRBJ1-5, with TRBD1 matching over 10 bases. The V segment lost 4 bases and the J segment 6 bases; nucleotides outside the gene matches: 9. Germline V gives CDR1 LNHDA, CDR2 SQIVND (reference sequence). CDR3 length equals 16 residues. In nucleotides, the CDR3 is TGTGCCAGTAGTACCTACGGGACAGGGGAAAGTCAGCCCCAGCATTTT. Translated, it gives CASSTYGTGESQPQHF.

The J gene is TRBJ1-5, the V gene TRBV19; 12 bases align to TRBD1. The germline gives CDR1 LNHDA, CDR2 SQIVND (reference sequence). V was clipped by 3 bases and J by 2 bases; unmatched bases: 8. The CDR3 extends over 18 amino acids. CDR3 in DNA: TGTGCCAGTAGTATCAAAGGGACAGGGGGCACCCGCAATCAGCCCCAGCATTTT. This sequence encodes CASSIKGTGGTRNQPQHF. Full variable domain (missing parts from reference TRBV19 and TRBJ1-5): DGGITQSPKYLFRKEGQNVTLSCEQNLNHDAMYWYRQDPGQGLRLIYYSQIVNDFQKGDIAEGYSVSREKKESFPLTVTSAQKNPTAFYLCASSIKGTGGTRNQPQHFGDGTRLSIL.

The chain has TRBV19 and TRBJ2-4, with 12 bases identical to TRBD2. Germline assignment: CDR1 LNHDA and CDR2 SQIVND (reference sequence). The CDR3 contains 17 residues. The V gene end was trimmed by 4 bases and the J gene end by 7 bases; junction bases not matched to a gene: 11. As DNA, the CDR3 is TGTGCCAGTAGTACCAAGATGCTAGCGGGAGGGCATAACATTCAGTACTTC. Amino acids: CASSTKMLAGGHNIQYF.

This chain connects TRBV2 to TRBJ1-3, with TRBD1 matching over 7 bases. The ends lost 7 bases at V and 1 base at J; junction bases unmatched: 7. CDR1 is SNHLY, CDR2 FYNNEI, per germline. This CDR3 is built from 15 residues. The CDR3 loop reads CASMNDRASGNTIYF. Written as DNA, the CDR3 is TGTGCCAGCATGAATGACAGGGCGTCTGGAAACACCATATATTTT.

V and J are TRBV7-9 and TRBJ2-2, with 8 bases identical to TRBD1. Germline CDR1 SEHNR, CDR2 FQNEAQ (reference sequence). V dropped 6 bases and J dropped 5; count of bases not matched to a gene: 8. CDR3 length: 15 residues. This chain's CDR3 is CASRTDRGETGELFF. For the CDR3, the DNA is TGTGCCAGCAGGACCGACAGGGGAGAGACCGGGGAGCTGTTTTTT. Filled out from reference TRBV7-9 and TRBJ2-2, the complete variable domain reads DTGVSQNPRHKITKRGQNVTFRCDPISEHNRLYWYRQTLGQGPEFLTYFQNEAQLEKSRLLSDRFSAERPKGSFSTLEIQRTEQGDSAMYLCASRTDRGETGELFFGEGSRLTVL.

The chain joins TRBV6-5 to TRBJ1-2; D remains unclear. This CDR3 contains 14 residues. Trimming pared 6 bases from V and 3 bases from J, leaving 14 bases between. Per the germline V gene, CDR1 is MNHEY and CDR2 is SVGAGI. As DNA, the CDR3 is TGTGCCAGCAGAAGACCGACCCCTGACTATGGCTACACCTTC. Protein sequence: CASRRPTPDYGYTF.

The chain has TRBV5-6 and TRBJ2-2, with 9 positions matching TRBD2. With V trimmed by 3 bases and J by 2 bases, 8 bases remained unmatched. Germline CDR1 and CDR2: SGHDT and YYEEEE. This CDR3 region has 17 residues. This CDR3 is CASSWYGSGRNTGELFF. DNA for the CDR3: TGTGCCAGCAGCTGGTATGGTAGCGGGAGAAACACCGGGGAGCTGTTTTTT.

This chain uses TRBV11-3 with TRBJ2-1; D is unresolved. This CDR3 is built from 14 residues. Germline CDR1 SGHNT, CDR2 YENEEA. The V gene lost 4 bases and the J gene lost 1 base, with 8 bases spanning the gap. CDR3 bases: TGTGCCAGCAGCTCTGACTCTTCCTACAATGAGCAGTTCTTC. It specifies CASSSDSSYNEQFF.

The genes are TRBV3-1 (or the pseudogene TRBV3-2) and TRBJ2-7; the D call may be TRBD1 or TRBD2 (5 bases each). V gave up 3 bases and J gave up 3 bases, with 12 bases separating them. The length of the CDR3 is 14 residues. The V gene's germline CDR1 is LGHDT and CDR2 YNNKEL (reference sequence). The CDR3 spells CASSQNGAVYEQYF. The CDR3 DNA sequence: TGTGCCAGCAGCCAGAACGGGGCTGTCTACGAGCAGTACTTC.

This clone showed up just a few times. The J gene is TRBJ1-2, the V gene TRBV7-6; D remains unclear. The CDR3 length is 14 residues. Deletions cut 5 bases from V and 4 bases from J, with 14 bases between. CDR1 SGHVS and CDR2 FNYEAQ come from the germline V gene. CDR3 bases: TGTGCCAGCAGCCCCAAGGATGGCAGCTATGGCTACACCTTC. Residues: CASSPKDGSYGYTF.

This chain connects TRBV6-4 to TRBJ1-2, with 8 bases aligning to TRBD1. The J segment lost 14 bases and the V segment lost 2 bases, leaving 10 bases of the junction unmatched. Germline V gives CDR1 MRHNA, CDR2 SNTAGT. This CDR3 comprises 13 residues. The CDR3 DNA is TGTGCCAGCAGTGACGGCGGACAGGGCCTTATAACCTTC. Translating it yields CASSDGGQGLITF.

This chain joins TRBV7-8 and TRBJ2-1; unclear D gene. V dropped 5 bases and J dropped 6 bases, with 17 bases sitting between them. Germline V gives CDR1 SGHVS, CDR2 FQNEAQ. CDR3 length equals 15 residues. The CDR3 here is CASSPNLGSSNEQFF. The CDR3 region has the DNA TGTGCCAGCAGCCCCAATTTAGGCTCGAGCAATGAGCAGTTCTTC.